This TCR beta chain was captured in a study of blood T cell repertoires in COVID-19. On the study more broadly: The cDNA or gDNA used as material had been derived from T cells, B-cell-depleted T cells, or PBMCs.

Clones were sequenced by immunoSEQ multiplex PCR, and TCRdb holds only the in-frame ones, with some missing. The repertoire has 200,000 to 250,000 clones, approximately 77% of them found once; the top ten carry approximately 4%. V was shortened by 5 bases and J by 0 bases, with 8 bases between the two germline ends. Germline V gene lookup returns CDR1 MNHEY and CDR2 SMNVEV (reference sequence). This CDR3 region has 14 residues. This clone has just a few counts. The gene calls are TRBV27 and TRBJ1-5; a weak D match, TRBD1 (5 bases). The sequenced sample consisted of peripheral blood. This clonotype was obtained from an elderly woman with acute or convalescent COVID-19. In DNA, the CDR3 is TGTGCCAGCAGTCCCAGGGATAGCAATCAGCCCCAGCATTTT. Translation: CASSPRDSNQPQHF.